These T cell receptor beta chains were read from a single sample in a study of blood T cell repertoires in COVID-19. Measured with immunoSEQ multiplex PCR; TCRdb has only the in-frame clones, and not every one. The sample consists of around 250,000 clones, approximately 89% of them appearing once. The sequenced sample was PBMCs or T cells enriched from blood (not recorded which). These receptors were obtained from a middle-aged woman who had been exposed to COVID-19. Each CDR3 is given with its conserved first and last residue. Each record gives: CDR3 DNA, CDR3 protein, clone size, V gene, J gene, D gene. A D gene is named only where the DNA matches it firmly. The size entry is marked missing in some rows and otherwise reads once, few, many or a size class.

TGTGCCAGCAGCTTAGAGGGTGGGACTAGCGGCTATGAGCAGTTCTTC	CASSLEGGTSGYEQFF	once	TRBV7-3	TRBJ2-1	TRBD2
TGTGCCACCTTTAATTCTGTCGCAGATACGCAGTATTTT	CATFNSVADTQYF	once	TRBV15	TRBJ2-3	NA
TGTGCCAGCAGTTTATTTCAGACAGGAGGCATGAACACTGAAGCTTTCTTT	CASSLFQTGGMNTEAFF	NA	TRBV27	TRBJ1-1	NA
TGTGCCAGCATAGTGGGCAGCCCAACTAATGAAAAACTGTTTTTT	CASIVGSPTNEKLFF	NA	TRBV2	TRBJ1-4	NA
TGTGCCAGCAGTTACCCCGTGGACAGGTATAAGGAGACCCAGTACTTC	CASSYPVDRYKETQYF	NA	TRBV6-5	TRBJ2-5	TRBD1
TGCGCCAGCAGCTTTTCCCGGGACAGAAATGAAAAACTGTTTTTT	CASSFSRDRNEKLFF	NA	TRBV4-1	TRBJ1-4	TRBD1
TGTGCCAGCTCTCCGGGACTAGCGGGATACGGTGAGCAGTTCTTC	CASSPGLAGYGEQFF	NA	TRBV18	TRBJ2-1	TRBD2
TGTGCCAGCAGCTACGGACAGGCCTACGAGCAGTACTTC	CASSYGQAYEQYF	many	TRBV28	TRBJ2-7	TRBD1
TGCAGCGTTGTCCGGACAGGGGGCTCTGACTATGGCTACACCTTC	CSVVRTGGSDYGYTF	NA	TRBV29-1	TRBJ1-2	TRBD1
TGTGCCAGCAGTACCGGGAATCTCGCTGAAGCTTTCTTT	CASSTGNLAEAFF	NA	TRBV28	TRBJ1-1	NA
TGTGCCAGCAGCTTGGGTGGAGCGGGGGGGACAGATACGCAGTATTTT	CASSLGGAGGTDTQYF	NA	TRBV5-4	TRBJ2-3	TRBD2
TGTGCCAGCAGCGTAGTTGGGACAGCGAACACTGAAGCTTTCTTT	CASSVVGTANTEAFF	NA	TRBV9	TRBJ1-1	TRBD1
TGTGCCAGTGGGACTAGCAGCACCGGGGAGCTGTTTTTT	CASGTSSTGELFF	once	TRBV19	TRBJ2-2	TRBD2
TGTGCCAGCAGCGAATTCTGGACAGGCAATGAAGGAAAGGCTGTGAGCTCCTATAATTCACCCCTCCACTTT	CASSEFWTGNEGKAVSSYNSPLHF	NA	TRBV2	TRBJ1-6	TRBD1
TGTGCCAGTAGTAGAGGGAAAACGACTGAAGCTTTCTTT	CASSRGKTTEAFF	NA	TRBV19	TRBJ1-1	NA
TGTGCCAGCAGGACCGGGACTAGCAAGGATACGCAGTATTTT	CASRTGTSKDTQYF	NA	TRBV28	TRBJ2-3	TRBD2
TGTGCCAGCAGTGAAGGAGGGACAGGTAATTCACCCCTCCACTTT	CASSEGGTGNSPLHF	NA	TRBV2	TRBJ1-6	TRBD1
TGTGCCAGCAGCCGCCTCTCCGGGGGGGCTTATTCTGGGGCCAACGTCCTGACTTTC	CASSRLSGGAYSGANVLTF	NA	TRBV7-2	TRBJ2-6	TRBD2
TGTGCCAGCAGCTTAGCAACAGGGGTTAGCAATCAGCCCCAGCATTTT	CASSLATGVSNQPQHF	few	TRBV7-9	TRBJ1-5	TRBD1
TGTGCCTGGACTCAAGGACAGAGCAGCACAGATACGCAGTATTTT	CAWTQGQSSTDTQYF	NA	TRBV30	TRBJ2-3	NA
TGTGCCAGCTCACCACCGGTTAGATCAGGGGCTTTCTTT	CASSPPVRSGAFF	NA	TRBV18	TRBJ1-1	NA
TGTGCCTCCAGTACCTCGGGAGATGCCTACAATGAGCAGTTCTTC	CASSTSGDAYNEQFF	NA	TRBV24-1	TRBJ2-1	NA
TGTGCCAGCAGACAGGACAATTCACCCCTCCACTTT	CASRQDNSPLHF	NA	TRBV7-9	TRBJ1-6	NA
TGTGCCAGCAGCTCGACAGGGTACACCGGGGAGCTGTTTTTT	CASSSTGYTGELFF	once	TRBV7-9	TRBJ2-2	TRBD1
TGTGCCAGCAGTTACTCCTCCGGACAGGTCTTCTACGAGCAGTACTTC	CASSYSSGQVFYEQYF	NA	TRBV6-5	TRBJ2-7	TRBD1
TGTGCCAGCAGCTCCCAGACAGGGGCGGGTCGTGTCCCAGCTTTCTTT	CASSSQTGAGRVPAFF	NA	TRBV7-6	TRBJ1-1	TRBD1
TGTGCCTGGAGTGTACCTGTCAGGGCTGGTTCACCCCTCCACTTT	CAWSVPVRAGSPLHF	NA	TRBV30	TRBJ1-6	NA
TGTGCCAGTAGTACAGCCTCACAGGGGGCAAGCTATGGCTACACCTTC	CASSTASQGASYGYTF	NA	TRBV19	TRBJ1-2	TRBD1
TGTGCCAGTAGTACCCTGGACTCAGGAGCTAACTATGGCTACACCTTC	CASSTLDSGANYGYTF	NA	TRBV19	TRBJ1-2	NA
TGTGCCAGTAGTGATGGACAGGCCTTTAATGAAAAACTGTTTTTT	CASSDGQAFNEKLFF	NA	TRBV19	TRBJ1-4	TRBD1
TGCGCCAGCAGCCGAATACCGACTAGCCGTAAAGAGACCCAGTACTTC	CASSRIPTSRKETQYF	NA	TRBV4-1	TRBJ2-5	TRBD2
TGTGCCAGCAGGGGACATCTCGAGAGGGAGCAGTACTTC	CASRGHLEREQYF	once	TRBV12-3/TRBV12-4	TRBJ2-7	NA
TGTGCCAGCAGCTCACAGAGGACAGGTACTGAGCAGTTCTTC	CASSSQRTGTEQFF	NA	TRBV7-2	TRBJ2-1	TRBD1
TGCAGCGGACGGACAGGGGGTGGCGGCTACACCTTC	CSGRTGGGGYTF	few	TRBV29-1	TRBJ1-2	TRBD1
TGTGCTAGCAGCCCGCAAGTCGCAGGGGGAGAGACCCAGTACTTC	CASSPQVAGGETQYF	NA	TRBV7-7	TRBJ2-5	TRBD1
TGTGCCAGCAGCGACGGAAGCGATAATGAAAAACTGTTTTTT	CASSDGSDNEKLFF	large	TRBV6-2/TRBV6-3	TRBJ1-4	NA
TGTGCCAGCAGCGCGGGGCAAGGAAGTACTGAAGCTTTCTTT	CASSAGQGSTEAFF	NA	TRBV6-5	TRBJ1-1	NA
TGTGCCAGCAACCCCGGGGGAACTGAAGCTTTCTTT	CASNPGGTEAFF	NA	TRBV6-5	TRBJ1-1	NA
TGCGCCAGCAGCTTTTCGGGACAGGGGTCCTATGGCTACACCTTC	CASSFSGQGSYGYTF	NA	TRBV5-1	TRBJ1-2	TRBD1
TGTGCCAGCAGTCTAGTGACTGCGACCTATGGCTACACCTTC	CASSLVTATYGYTF	NA	TRBV28	TRBJ1-2	NA
TGTGCCAGCAGCTTAGCGTCATTTGGACAGGGGAATGATGGCTACACCTTC	CASSLASFGQGNDGYTF	NA	TRBV11-2	TRBJ1-2	TRBD1
TGTGCCAGCTCATCTTTGACAGGGGAGAGCAATCAGCCCCAGCATTTT	CASSSLTGESNQPQHF	NA	TRBV18	TRBJ1-5	TRBD1
TGTGCCAGCAGGTACCGACAGGGCCCCTACGAGCAGTACTTC	CASRYRQGPYEQYF	few	TRBV28	TRBJ2-7	TRBD1
TGTGCCAGCAGCCACCTAGCGGGGGGGGAAAATGAGCAGTTCTTC	CASSHLAGGENEQFF	NA	TRBV6-5	TRBJ2-1	TRBD2
TGTGCCAGCTCACCTGCGGGGGGGCCAAATGAGCAGTTCTTC	CASSPAGGPNEQFF	NA	TRBV18	TRBJ2-1	TRBD2
TGTGCCAGCAGTAGACAGATTATGGGAGGCCGAAATCAGCCCCAGCATTTT	CASSRQIMGGRNQPQHF	once	TRBV6-2/TRBV6-3	TRBJ1-5	NA
TGTGCCTGGAGACCGGGACACTTGGGCTACACCTTC	CAWRPGHLGYTF	NA	TRBV30	TRBJ1-2	NA
TGCGCCAGCCGCTGGGAGAGCGGGGGGGCCTTCTACAATGAGCAGTTCTTC	CASRWESGGAFYNEQFF	NA	TRBV5-1	TRBJ2-1	TRBD2
TGTGCCAGCAGTTCCCGACTGAGTACGCAGTATTTT	CASSSRLSTQYF	few	TRBV28	TRBJ2-3	NA
TGTGCCTGGAGTGTACAACCAGGGAACTATGGCTACACCTTC	CAWSVQPGNYGYTF	NA	TRBV30	TRBJ1-2	NA
TGTGCCAGCAGTGGGAGACAGGGGGTGAATGGAGGTGCCAATGAAAAACTGTTTTTT	CASSGRQGVNGGANEKLFF	NA	TRBV2	TRBJ1-4	TRBD1
TGTGCCAGTAGTAAAAGGACAGGGGGCGTCTCCTACAATGAGCAGTTCTTC	CASSKRTGGVSYNEQFF	NA	TRBV19	TRBJ2-1	TRBD1
TGTGCCAGCAGTGTCGTCAGGGGGCGAACTAATGAAAAACTGTTTTTT	CASSVVRGRTNEKLFF	NA	TRBV6-1	TRBJ1-4	TRBD1
TGTGCCAGCAGCTTAGAGAGGCCAACCGAGCGGTACTTC	CASSLERPTERYF	NA	TRBV7-9	TRBJ2-7	NA
TGTGCCAGTAGTATAGGACAGATGAACACTGAAGCTTTCTTT	CASSIGQMNTEAFF	NA	TRBV19	TRBJ1-1	NA
TGCGCCAGCAGTACAGGGGGGACGATCTACGAGCAGTACTTC	CASSTGGTIYEQYF	NA	TRBV5-1	TRBJ2-7	TRBD1
TGTGCCACCAGTGATTCAGGGTTGGGGGGATATCAAGAGACCCAGTACTTC	CATSDSGLGGYQETQYF	NA	TRBV24-1	TRBJ2-5	NA